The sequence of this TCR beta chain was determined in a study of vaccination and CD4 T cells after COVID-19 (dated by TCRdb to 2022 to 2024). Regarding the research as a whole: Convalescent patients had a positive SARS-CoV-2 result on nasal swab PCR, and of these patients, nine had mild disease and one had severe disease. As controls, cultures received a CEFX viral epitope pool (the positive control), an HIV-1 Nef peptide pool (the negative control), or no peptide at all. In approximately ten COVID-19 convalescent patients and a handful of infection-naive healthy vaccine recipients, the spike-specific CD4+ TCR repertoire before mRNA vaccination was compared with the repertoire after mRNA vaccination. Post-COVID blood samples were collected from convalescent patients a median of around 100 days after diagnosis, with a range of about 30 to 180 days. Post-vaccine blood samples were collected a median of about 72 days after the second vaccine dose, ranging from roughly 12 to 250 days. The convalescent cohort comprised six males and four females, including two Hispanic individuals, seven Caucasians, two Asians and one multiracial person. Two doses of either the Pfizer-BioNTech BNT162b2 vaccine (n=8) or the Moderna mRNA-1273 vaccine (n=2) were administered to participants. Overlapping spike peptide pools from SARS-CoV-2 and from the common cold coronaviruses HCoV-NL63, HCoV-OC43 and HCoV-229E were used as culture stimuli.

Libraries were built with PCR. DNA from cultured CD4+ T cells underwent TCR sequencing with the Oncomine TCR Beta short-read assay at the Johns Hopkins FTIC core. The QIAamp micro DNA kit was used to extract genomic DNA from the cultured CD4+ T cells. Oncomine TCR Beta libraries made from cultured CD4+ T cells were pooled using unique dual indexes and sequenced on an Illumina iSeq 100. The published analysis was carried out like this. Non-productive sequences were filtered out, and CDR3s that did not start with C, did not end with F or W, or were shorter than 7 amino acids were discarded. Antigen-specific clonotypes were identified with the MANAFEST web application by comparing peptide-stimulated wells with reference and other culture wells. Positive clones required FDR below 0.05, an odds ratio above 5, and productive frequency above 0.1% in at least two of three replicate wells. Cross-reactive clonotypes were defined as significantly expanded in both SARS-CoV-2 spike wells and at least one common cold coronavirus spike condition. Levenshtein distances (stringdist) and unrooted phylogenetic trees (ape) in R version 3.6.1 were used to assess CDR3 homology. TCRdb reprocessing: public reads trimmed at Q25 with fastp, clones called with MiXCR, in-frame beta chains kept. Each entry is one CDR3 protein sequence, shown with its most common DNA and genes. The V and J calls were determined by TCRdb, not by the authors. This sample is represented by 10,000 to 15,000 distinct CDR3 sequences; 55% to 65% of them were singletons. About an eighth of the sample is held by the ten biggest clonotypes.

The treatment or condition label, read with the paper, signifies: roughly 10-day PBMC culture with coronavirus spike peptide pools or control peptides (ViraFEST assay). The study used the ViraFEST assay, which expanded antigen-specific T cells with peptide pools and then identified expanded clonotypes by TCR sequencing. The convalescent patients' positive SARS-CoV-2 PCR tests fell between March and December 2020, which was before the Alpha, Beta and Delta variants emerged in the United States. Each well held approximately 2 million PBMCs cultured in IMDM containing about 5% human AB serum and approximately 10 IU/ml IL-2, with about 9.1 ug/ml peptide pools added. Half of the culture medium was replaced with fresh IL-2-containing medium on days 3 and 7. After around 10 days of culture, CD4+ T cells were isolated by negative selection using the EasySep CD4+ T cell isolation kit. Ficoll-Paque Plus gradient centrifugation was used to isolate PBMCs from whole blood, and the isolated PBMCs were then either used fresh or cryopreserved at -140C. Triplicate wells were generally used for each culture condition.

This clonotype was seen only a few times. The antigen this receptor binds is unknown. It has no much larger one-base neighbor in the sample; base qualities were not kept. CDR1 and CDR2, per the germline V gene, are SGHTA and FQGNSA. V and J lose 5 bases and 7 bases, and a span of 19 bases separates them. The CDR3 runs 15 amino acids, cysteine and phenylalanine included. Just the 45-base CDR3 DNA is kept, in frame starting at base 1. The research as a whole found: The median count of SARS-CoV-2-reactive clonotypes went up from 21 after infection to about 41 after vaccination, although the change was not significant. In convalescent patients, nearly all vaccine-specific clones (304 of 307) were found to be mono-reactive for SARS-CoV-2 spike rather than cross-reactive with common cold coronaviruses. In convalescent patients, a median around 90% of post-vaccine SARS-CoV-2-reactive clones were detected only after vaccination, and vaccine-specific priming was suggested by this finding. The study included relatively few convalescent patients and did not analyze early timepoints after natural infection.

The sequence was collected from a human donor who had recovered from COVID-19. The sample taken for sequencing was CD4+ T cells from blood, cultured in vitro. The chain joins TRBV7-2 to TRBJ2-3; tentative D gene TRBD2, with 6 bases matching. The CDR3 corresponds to CASSQAGTRGNTQYF. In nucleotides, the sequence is TGTGCCAGCAGCCAGGCCGGGACGCGGGGAAATACGCAGTATTTT.